Below, 15 T cell receptor beta chains from the same sample are listed, as sequenced in a study of cytomegalovirus exposure and HLA in healthy donors. It was with 60 Vbeta and 13 Jbeta primers that the PCR ran. Method: immunoSEQ multiplex PCR; TCRdb's copy keeps in-frame clones and lacks some. The sample holds about 120,000 clones, about 78% seen once. Material for sequencing was PBMCs. Receptor source: a female donor in good health and CMV-seronegative.

The chain is built from TRBV30 and TRBJ2-1; TRBD2 matches 10 bases. The germline gives CDR1 GTSNPN, CDR2 SVGIG (reference sequence). The J segment lost 7 bases and the V segment lost 3 bases, leaving 12 bases of the junction unmatched. The length of the CDR3 is 16 residues. The CDR3 here is CAWRWDGTSDRNEQFF. Here the CDR3 DNA reads TGTGCCTGGAGGTGGGACGGGACTAGCGACCGAAATGAGCAGTTCTTC.

The chain joins TRBV7-7 to TRBJ2-5; 8 nucleotides agree with TRBD2. CDR1 is SSHAT and CDR2 is FNYEAQ in the germline V gene (reference sequence). The CDR3 contains 15 residues. J gave up 2 bases and V 5 bases, and 7 bases lay outside the gene matches. DNA for the CDR3: TGTGCCAGCAGCCCACACCCGGGGGGGCAAGAGACCCAGTACTTC. It translates to CASSPHPGGQETQYF. The variable domain in full, completed from reference TRBV7-7 and TRBJ2-5, reads GAGVSQSPRYKVTKRGQDVTLRCDPISSHATLYWYQQALGQGPEFLTYFNYEAQPDKSGLPSDRFSAERPEGSISTLTIQRTEQRDSAMYRCASSPHPGGQETQYFGPGTRLLVL.

This chain links TRBV6-5 with TRBJ1-6, with D possibly TRBD1 on 6 matching bases. V was shortened by 6 bases and J by 8 bases, with 11 bases between the two germline ends. Germline lookup yields CDR1 MNHEY and CDR2 SVGAGI. The CDR3 is made up of 13 amino acids. CDR3 sequence: CASSPYRDSPLHF. DNA for the CDR3: TGTGCCAGCAGCCCCTACAGGGATTCACCCCTCCACTTT.

The genes are TRBV19 and TRBJ1-2; D is unresolved. The germline gives CDR1 LNHDA, CDR2 SQIVND (reference sequence). The CDR3 is 12 residues long. The V end was cut by 9 bases, the J end by 1 base, with 9 bases between. The CDR3 nucleotides read TGTGCCAGACGAGGTATTAACTATGGCTACACCTTC. It is translated as CARRGINYGYTF.

The V gene is TRBV2, the J gene TRBJ1-6, with 9 positions matching TRBD1. V shed 2 bases, J shed 8 bases, and the junction held 4 bases outside the gene matches. Germline CDR1 SNHLY, CDR2 FYNNEI. CDR3 length: 15 residues. This chain's CDR3 is CASSETGGEYSPLHF. The CDR3 DNA is TGTGCCAGCAGTGAAACAGGGGGCGAGTATTCACCCCTCCACTTT.

The rearrangement joins TRBV4-3 to TRBJ1-2; tentative D call: TRBD1 (6 bases). The germline CDR1 and CDR2 sequences are LGHNA and YSLEER. CDR3 length: 15 residues. The ends were cut back, 2 bases at V and 8 bases at J, with 18 bases in the middle. CDR3 DNA sequence: TGCGCCAGCAGCCAATTGGGGTTTAACAGGGACGGCTACACCTTC. Translation: CASSQLGFNRDGYTF.

By share, this clone ranks as medium-sized. The chain recombines TRBV6-5 with TRBJ1-2, with 10 nucleotides matching TRBD1. Germline V gives CDR1 MNHEY, CDR2 SVGAGI. This CDR3 comprises 16 residues. The V and J ends lost 0 bases and 4 bases, in that order; junction bases with no gene match: 5. CDR3 DNA sequence: TGTGCCAGCAGTTACTCCAGGACAGGGGGTAGCTATGGCTACACCTTC. Its protein product is CASSYSRTGGSYGYTF.

Points on this clone: The same CDR3 can be traced to other DNA sequences in this sample. The rearrangement links TRBV28 to TRBJ2-7, with TRBD1 matching 9 bases. V was clipped by 6 bases and J by 3 bases; unmatched bases: 6. CDR1 and CDR2 (germline): MDHEN, SYDVKM. The CDR3 consists of 14 residues. The CDR3 protein is CASRLNRGLYEQYF. The CDR3, as DNA: TGTGCCAGCAGACTAAACAGGGGGCTCTACGAGCAGTACTTC.

The chain couples TRBV25-1 to TRBJ1-2; the D gene is possibly TRBD1 (5 bases). Germline CDR1 reads MGHDK; CDR2 reads SYGVNS. The CDR3 spans 12 residues. Deletions cut 6 bases from V and 0 bases from J, with 5 bases between. CDR3 in amino acids: CASRTANYGYTF. DNA of the CDR3: TGTGCCAGCAGGACAGCTAACTATGGCTACACCTTC.

In nucleotides, the CDR3 is TGTGCCAGCAGCGTAAGCGGGACAGGGGGCGAGGCCCAGTACTTC. Its protein is CASSVSGTGGEAQYF. V gene TRBV9 combines with J gene TRBJ2-5; 12 bases are a match to TRBD1. CDR3 length: 15 residues. V lost 1 base and J lost 9; bases outside the gene matches: 7. In germline, CDR1 is SGDLS, CDR2 YYNGEE.

V usage is TRBV6-1 and J usage is TRBJ2-1, with TRBD2 matching over 9 bases. The CDR3 runs 16 residues. Looked up from germline, CDR1 is MNHNS and CDR2 is SASEGT. V shed 3 bases, J shed 7 bases, and the junction held 10 bases outside the gene matches. The CDR3 DNA reads TGTGCCAGCAGTGACATGGCGAGCGGGAGGAGAAATGAGCAGTTCTTC. The encoded protein is CASSDMASGRRNEQFF.

The chain is built from TRBV4-2 and TRBJ2-3; possibly TRBD1 for D (5 bases). The V gene lost 1 base and the J gene lost 3 bases, with 11 bases spanning the gap. Germline V gene lookup returns CDR1 LGHNA and CDR2 YNFKEQ. CDR3 length: 15 residues. CDR3 protein: CASSQGGRATDTQYF. The CDR3 DNA follows: TGTGCCAGCAGCCAAGGGGGCAGGGCTACAGATACGCAGTATTTT.

The chain carries TRBV6-6 and TRBJ1-2; no definite D call. V dropped 8 bases and J dropped 1 base, with 8 bases sitting between them. Germline CDR1 MNHNY, CDR2 SVGAGI (reference sequence). This CDR3 is 12 amino acids long. For the CDR3, the DNA is TGTGCCAGCTGTACAGATAACTATGGCTACACCTTC. It encodes CASCTDNYGYTF.

V is TRBV9 and J is TRBJ1-5, with 10 bases identical to TRBD1. The CDR3 is 16 amino acids. The V gene end was trimmed by 3 bases and the J gene end by 4 bases; junction bases not matched to a gene: 7. Germline V gives CDR1 SGDLS, CDR2 YYNGEE. The CDR3 coding sequence is TGTGCCAGCAGCGGAGGGGGACAGGGGCGTAATCAGCCCCAGCATTTT. Residues: CASSGGGQGRNQPQHF.

The chain has TRBV28 and TRBJ2-4; 12 positions agree with TRBD1. The CDR3 runs 16 residues. J lost 1 base, V lost 4 bases, and 2 bases had no gene match. The V gene's germline CDR1 is MDHEN and CDR2 SYDVKM. CDR3 in DNA: TGTGCCAGCAGTTCGGGGACAGGGGGCGCCAAAAACATTCAGTACTTC. Translated: CASSSGTGGAKNIQYF.